A single sample is the source of the 20 T cell receptor beta chains below, sequenced in a study of T-cell memory formation after mild COVID-19. Using its own MiXCR run on the 5' RACE reads, TCRdb lists one record per CDR3 protein. The profile covers about 600,000 distinct CDR3 sequences, with about 20% appearing a single time and around 7.7% taken by the ten largest. Specimen: PBMCs or a T cell subset sorted from them (not recorded which). The receptors were sampled from an adult woman who had mild COVID-19 (a few samples of this study predate the infection). Cell type and time point are not known.

The gene calls are TRBV4-1 and TRBJ2-3; 13 bases line up with TRBD2. Germline values: CDR1 MGHRA, CDR2 YSYEKL. V lost 5 bases to trimming and J lost 4 bases; unmatched junction nucleotides: 12. The CDR3 spans 18 residues. In DNA, the CDR3 is TGCGCCAGCAGCGGCGGACTAGCGGGAGTGGTAGGGGCAGATACGCAGTATTTT. The encoded protein is CASSGGLAGVVGADTQYF.

At least ten counts were recorded for this clonotype. V gene TRBV15 combines with J gene TRBJ2-7; D unclear. Germline CDR1 and CDR2: LNHNV and YYDKDF (reference sequence). The CDR3 has 14 residues. V was pared by 0 bases and J by 9 bases, with 15 bases between. In nucleotides, the CDR3 is TGTGCCACCAGCAGAGATCCGGCAGGCCGCGGGCAGTACTTC. Protein sequence: CATSRDPAGRGQYF.

The V call is TRBV4-3, the J call TRBJ1-5; the D is unclear. The CDR3 sequence is 15 residues long. Trimming removed 0 bases from V and 5 bases from J, with 11 bases in between. Germline CDR1 LGHNA, CDR2 YSLEER. In DNA form, the CDR3 reads TGCGCCAGCAGCCAAGATTACGAGGGTTATCAGCCCCAGCATTTT. This encodes CASSQDYEGYQPQHF.

The chain has TRBV7-3 and TRBJ1-1; D gene uncertain. The CDR3 consists of 15 residues. V was cut by 2 bases and J by 6 bases, with 16 bases left in between. Germline lookup yields CDR1 SGHTA and CDR2 FQGTGA. The CDR3 DNA follows: TGTGCCAGCAGCTTAGAGGGAGACGGGTATGCTGAAGCTTTCTTT. Translating gives CASSLEGDGYAEAFF.

This clonotype showed up many times. V gene TRBV5-1 combines with J gene TRBJ2-4; tentative D call: TRBD2 (6 bases). The CDR3 has 18 residues. Germline V gene sequence: CDR1 SGHRS, CDR2 YFSETQ. The V end lost 3 bases, the J end lost 0 bases, and 19 bases lay between the germline ends. CDR3 coding DNA: TGCGCCAGCAGCTATACCTCTGGCGGGGCACTAGCCAAAAACATTCAGTACTTC. Amino acids: CASSYTSGGALAKNIQYF.

J is TRBJ2-1 and V is TRBV18; D assignment may be TRBD1 or TRBD2 (5 bases each). V was pared by 5 bases and J by 5 bases, with 16 bases between. The CDR3 consists of 15 residues. Looked up from germline, CDR1 is KGHSH and CDR2 is LQKENI. CDR3 sequence: CASSDRGEGNNEQFF. The CDR3 DNA reads TGTGCCAGCTCAGATAGGGGAGAGGGAAACAATGAGCAGTTCTTC. Supplemented by reference TRBV18 and TRBJ2-1, the full variable domain reads NAGVMQNPRHLVRRRGQEARLRCSPMKGHSHVYWYRQLPEEGLKFMVYLQKENIIDESGMPKERFSAEFPKEGPSILRIQQVVRGDSAAYFCASSDRGEGNNEQFFGPGTRLTVL.

In its sample, this clonotype was seen a few times. This rearrangement joins TRBV12-3 or TRBV12-4 to TRBJ2-7; 11 nucleotides match TRBD1. The J segment lost 5 bases and the V segment lost 6 bases, leaving 6 bases of the junction unmatched. The CDR3 is 14 amino acids. The CDR3 DNA sequence: TGTGCCAGCAGGGGTGGGACAGGGGGGCACGAGCAGTACTTC. This codes for CASRGGTGGHEQYF.

The J gene is TRBJ2-7, the V gene TRBV7-9; D is possibly TRBD2 (6 bases). The V gene's germline CDR1 is SEHNR and CDR2 FQNEAQ (reference sequence). The CDR3 spans 16 residues. The ends were cut back, 4 bases at V and 5 bases at J, with 21 bases in the middle. The CDR3 spells CASSSFTGLLSDEQYF. CDR3 nucleotide sequence: TGTGCCAGCAGCTCCTTCACGGGACTCCTATCTGACGAGCAGTACTTC.

The rearrangement joins TRBV27 to TRBJ2-7; D call uncertain. Germline CDR1 is MNHEY and CDR2 is SMNVEV (reference sequence). This CDR3 spans 15 amino acids. V lost 7 bases and J 1 base, leaving 17 bases between the germline ends. This CDR3 is CASIELQGSSYEQYF. The DNA for the CDR3 is TGTGCCAGCATAGAGCTACAAGGATCTTCCTACGAGCAGTACTTC.

This clonotype was recorded a few times. The chain combines TRBV4-2 with TRBJ2-5, with a possible D match to TRBD1 (5 bases). This CDR3 spans 14 amino acids. The germline V gene has CDR1 LGHNA and CDR2 YNFKEQ. Trimming took off 0 bases at V and 3 bases at J, with 8 bases between the two ends. CDR3 sequence: CASSQEVREETQYF. The CDR3 DNA sequence: TGTGCCAGCAGCCAAGAGGTCAGGGAAGAGACCCAGTACTTC.

This clonotype was detected many times. This chain joins TRBV13 and TRBJ1-1, with no clear D. Germline values: CDR1 PRHDT, CDR2 FYEKMQ (reference sequence). Trimming shortened V by 0 bases and J by 3 bases, and 14 bases separated the two germline ends. CDR3 length: 16 amino acids. The CDR3 region has the DNA TGTGCCAGCAGCTTAGGCCTAGTCAGTGTCCACACTGAAGCTTTCTTT. As protein: CASSLGLVSVHTEAFF.

This clonotype was observed a few times. DNA for the CDR3: TGTGCCAGCAGTTATCAAGACTCTGGAAACACCATATATTTT. It encodes CASSYQDSGNTIYF. The V and J genes are TRBV6-6 and TRBJ1-3; D ambiguous. The CDR3 totals 14 residues. Germline-derived CDR1 and CDR2 are MNHNY and SVGAGI (reference sequence). V was trimmed by 3 bases and J by 0 bases, leaving 6 bases between them.

V is TRBV5-1 and J is TRBJ2-3, with 9 bases matching TRBD1. V dropped 7 bases and J dropped 3; count of bases not matched to a gene: 9. Per the germline V gene, CDR1 is SGHRS and CDR2 is YFSETQ. The CDR3 totals 15 residues. This CDR3 reads CASAADRGSTDTQYF. DNA for the CDR3: TGCGCCAGCGCTGCGGACAGGGGTTCGACAGATACGCAGTATTTT.

The gene calls are TRBV5-1 and TRBJ1-1, with 11 bases identical to TRBD1. This CDR3 is built from 14 residues. V was clipped by 5 bases and J by 4 bases; unmatched bases: 4. Germline CDR1 and CDR2: SGHRS and YFSETQ. The CDR3 region has the DNA TGCGCCAGCAGATGGGGACAGGGGGGCACTGAAGCTTTCTTT. Translating it yields CASRWGQGGTEAFF.

The chain is built from TRBV20-1 and TRBJ2-7, with D hard to call. Trimming pared 2 bases from V and 4 bases from J, leaving 9 bases between. The CDR3 is made up of 12 amino acids. CDR1 DFQATT and CDR2 SNEGSKA come from the germline V gene (reference sequence). The CDR3 reads CSARQDRYEQYF. In DNA, the CDR3 is TGCAGTGCTAGACAGGACCGTTACGAGCAGTACTTC.

This clonotype was detected ten times or more. The chain joins TRBV4-3 to TRBJ2-7; 10 positions match TRBD2. This CDR3 contains 16 residues. Germline CDR1 is LGHNA and CDR2 is YSLEER. The V and J ends lost 4 bases and 2 bases, in that order; junction bases with no gene match: 8. Here the CDR3 DNA reads TGCGCCAGCAGCCTCGGGCTAGCGGGGGAGACCTACGAGCAGTACTTC. Amino acid sequence: CASSLGLAGETYEQYF.

This clonotype turned up a few times. The chain recombines TRBV10-3 with TRBJ2-7; D ambiguous. V lost 0 bases, J lost 6 bases, and 6 bases lay in between. Germline V gene lookup returns CDR1 ENHRY and CDR2 SYGVKD. The CDR3 has 12 residues. CDR3 nucleotide sequence: TGTGCCATCAGTGAGTCGAGCAGCGAGCAGTACTTC. It is translated as CAISESSSEQYF.

This clonotype appeared a few times. V usage is TRBV7-9 and J usage is TRBJ2-3, with D perhaps assigned TRBD1 or TRBD2 (5 bases each). The CDR3 is 16 residues long. Trimming shortened V by 3 bases and J by 1 base, and 14 bases separated the two germline ends. The germline gives CDR1 SEHNR, CDR2 FQNEAQ (reference sequence). The CDR3 nucleotides read TGTGCCAGCAGCTTCGGGGCCGGTGTCGGCACAGATACGCAGTATTTT. It translates to CASSFGAGVGTDTQYF.

This clonotype came up a few times. The rearrangement joins TRBV5-1 to TRBJ2-1; D perhaps matches TRBD1 (5 bases). The V gene lost 4 bases and the J gene lost 0 bases, with 14 bases spanning the gap. In germline, CDR1 is SGHRS, CDR2 YFSETQ. The CDR3 is made up of 16 amino acids. In DNA form, the CDR3 reads TGCGCCAGCAGCGATCTACAGGTAGGCTCCTACAATGAGCAGTTCTTC. Residues: CASSDLQVGSYNEQFF. Full variable domain (outside the CDR3, taken from reference TRBV5-1 and TRBJ2-1): KAGVTQTPRYLIKTRGQQVTLSCSPISGHRSVSWYQQTPGQGLQFLFEYFSETQRNKGNFPGRFSGRQFSNSRSEMNVSTLELGDSALYLCASSDLQVGSYNEQFFGPGTRLTVL.

This clonotype was found a few times. The rearrangement links TRBV4-2 to TRBJ1-2; TRBD1 agrees at 7 bases. The CDR3 runs 15 residues. With 0 bases clipped from V and 2 bases from J, the junction kept 3 bases outside the gene matches. The germline V gene has CDR1 LGHNA and CDR2 YNFKEQ. This chain's CDR3 is CASSQDGTENYGYTF. The DNA for the CDR3 is TGTGCCAGCAGCCAAGATGGGACAGAGAACTATGGCTACACCTTC.